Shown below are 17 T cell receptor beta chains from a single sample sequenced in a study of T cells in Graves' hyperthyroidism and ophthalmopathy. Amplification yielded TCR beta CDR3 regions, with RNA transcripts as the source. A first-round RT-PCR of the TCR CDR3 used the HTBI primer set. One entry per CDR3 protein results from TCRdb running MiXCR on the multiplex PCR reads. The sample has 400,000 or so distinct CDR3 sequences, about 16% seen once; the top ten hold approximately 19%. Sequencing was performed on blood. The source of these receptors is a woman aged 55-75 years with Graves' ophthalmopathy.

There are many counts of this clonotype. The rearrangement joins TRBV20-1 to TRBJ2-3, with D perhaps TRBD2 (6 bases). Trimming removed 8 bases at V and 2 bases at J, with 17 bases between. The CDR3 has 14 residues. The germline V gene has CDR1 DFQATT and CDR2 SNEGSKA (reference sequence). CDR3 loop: CSTSWRDLTDTQYF. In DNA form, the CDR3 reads TGCAGTACAAGTTGGCGGGACCTCACAGATACGCAGTATTTT.

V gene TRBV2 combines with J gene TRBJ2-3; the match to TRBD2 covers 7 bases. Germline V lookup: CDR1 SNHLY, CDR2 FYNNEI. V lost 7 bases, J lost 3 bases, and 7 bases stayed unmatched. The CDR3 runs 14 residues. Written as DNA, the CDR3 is TGTGCCAGCATGGCGGGAGCTCTAACAGATACGCAGTATTTT. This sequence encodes CASMAGALTDTQYF.

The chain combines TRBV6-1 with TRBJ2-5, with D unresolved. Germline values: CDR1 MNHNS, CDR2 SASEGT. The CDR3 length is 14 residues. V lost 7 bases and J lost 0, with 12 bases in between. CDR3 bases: TGTGCCAGCAAATTAGACCCCTACCAAGAGACCCAGTACTTC. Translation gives CASKLDPYQETQYF.

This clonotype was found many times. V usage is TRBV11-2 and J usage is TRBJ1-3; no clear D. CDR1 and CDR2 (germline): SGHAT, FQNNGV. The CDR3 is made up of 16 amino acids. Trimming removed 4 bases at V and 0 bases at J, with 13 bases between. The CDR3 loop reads CASSSPTAPSGNTIYF. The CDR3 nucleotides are TGTGCCAGCAGCTCGCCGACGGCCCCCTCTGGAAACACCATATATTTT.

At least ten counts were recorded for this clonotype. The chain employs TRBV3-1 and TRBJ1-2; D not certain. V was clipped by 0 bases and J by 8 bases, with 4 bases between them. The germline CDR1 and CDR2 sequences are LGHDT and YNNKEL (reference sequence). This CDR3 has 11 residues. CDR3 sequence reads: CASSQDRGYTF. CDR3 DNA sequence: TGTGCCAGCAGCCAAGATAGGGGCTACACCTTC.

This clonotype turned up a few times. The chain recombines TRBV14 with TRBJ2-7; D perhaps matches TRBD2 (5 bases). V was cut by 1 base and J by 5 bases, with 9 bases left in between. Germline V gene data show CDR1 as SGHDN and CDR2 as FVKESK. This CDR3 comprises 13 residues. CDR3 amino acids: CASSQGHGDEQYF. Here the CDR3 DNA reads TGTGCCAGCAGCCAAGGTCACGGGGACGAGCAGTACTTC. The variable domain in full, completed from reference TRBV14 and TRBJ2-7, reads EAGVTQFPSHSVIEKGQTVTLRCDPISGHDNLYWYRRVMGKEIKFLLHFVKESKQDESGMPNNRFLAERTGGTYSTLKVQPAELEDSGVYFCASSQGHGDEQYFGPGTRLTVT.

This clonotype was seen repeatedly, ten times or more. CDR3 residues: CASNVLAGSYEQYF. In DNA form, the CDR3 reads TGTGCCAGCAATGTGCTAGCGGGGTCCTACGAGCAGTACTTC. This chain joins TRBV2 and TRBJ2-7; TRBD2 agrees at 9 bases. J was trimmed by 1 base and V by 7 bases; bases with no gene match: 5. Germline V lookup: CDR1 SNHLY, CDR2 FYNNEI. The CDR3 runs 14 residues. Drawing the rest from reference TRBV2 and TRBJ2-7, the complete variable domain is EPEVTQTPSHQVTQMGQEVILRCVPISNHLYFYWYRQILGQKVEFLVSFYNNEISEKSEIFDDQFSVERPDGSNFTLKIRSTKLEDSAMYFCASNVLAGSYEQYFGPGTRLTVT.

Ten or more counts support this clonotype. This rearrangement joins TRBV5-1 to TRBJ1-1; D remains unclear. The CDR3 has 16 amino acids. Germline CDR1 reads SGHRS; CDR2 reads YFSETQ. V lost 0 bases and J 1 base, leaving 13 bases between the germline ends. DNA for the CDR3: TGCGCCAGCAGCTTGGCCGCCCTACGGGAGAACACTGAAGCTTTCTTT. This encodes CASSLAALRENTEAFF.

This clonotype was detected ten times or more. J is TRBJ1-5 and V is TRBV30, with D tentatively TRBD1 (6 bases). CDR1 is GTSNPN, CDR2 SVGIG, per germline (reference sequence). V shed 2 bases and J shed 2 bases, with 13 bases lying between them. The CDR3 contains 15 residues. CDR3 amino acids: CAWSYTGRGNQPQHF. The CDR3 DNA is TGTGCCTGGAGTTACACAGGGAGAGGCAATCAGCCCCAGCATTTT.

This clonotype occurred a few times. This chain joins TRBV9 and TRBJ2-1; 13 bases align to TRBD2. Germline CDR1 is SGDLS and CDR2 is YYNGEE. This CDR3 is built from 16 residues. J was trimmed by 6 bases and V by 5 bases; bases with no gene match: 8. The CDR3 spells CASSWTGTSGINEQFF. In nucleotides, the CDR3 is TGTGCCAGCAGTTGGACCGGGACTAGCGGGATCAATGAGCAGTTCTTC.

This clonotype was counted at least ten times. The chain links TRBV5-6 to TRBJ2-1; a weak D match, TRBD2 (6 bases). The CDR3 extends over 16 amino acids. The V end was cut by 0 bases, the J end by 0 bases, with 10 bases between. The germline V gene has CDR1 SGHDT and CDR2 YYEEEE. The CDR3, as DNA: TGTGCCAGCAGCTTGGCGGGGGACCCCTCCTACAATGAGCAGTTCTTC. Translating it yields CASSLAGDPSYNEQFF.

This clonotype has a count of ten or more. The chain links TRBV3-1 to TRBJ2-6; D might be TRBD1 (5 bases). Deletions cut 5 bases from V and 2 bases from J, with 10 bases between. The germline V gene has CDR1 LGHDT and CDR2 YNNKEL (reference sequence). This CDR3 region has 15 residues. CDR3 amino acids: CASSSGFTGANVLTF. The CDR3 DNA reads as TGTGCCAGCAGCTCAGGGTTCACTGGGGCCAACGTCCTGACTTTC. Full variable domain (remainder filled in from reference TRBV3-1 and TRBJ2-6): DTAVSQTPKYLVTQMGNDKSIKCEQNLGHDTMYWYKQDSKKFLKIMFSYNNKELIINETVPNRFSPKSPDKAHLNLHINSLELGDSAVYFCASSSGFTGANVLTFGAGSRLTVL.

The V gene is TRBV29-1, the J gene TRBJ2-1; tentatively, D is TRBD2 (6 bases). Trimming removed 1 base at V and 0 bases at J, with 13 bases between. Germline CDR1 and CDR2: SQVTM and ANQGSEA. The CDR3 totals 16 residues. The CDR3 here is CSVEVGSGSSYNEQFF. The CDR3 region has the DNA TGCAGCGTTGAAGTTGGTAGCGGAAGCTCCTACAATGAGCAGTTCTTC.

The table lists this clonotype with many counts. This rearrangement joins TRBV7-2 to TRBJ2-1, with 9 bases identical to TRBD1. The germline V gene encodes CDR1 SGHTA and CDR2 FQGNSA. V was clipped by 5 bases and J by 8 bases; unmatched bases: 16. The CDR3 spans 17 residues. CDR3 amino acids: CASSITSLWDRVHEQFF. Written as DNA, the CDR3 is TGTGCCAGCAGCATTACGTCCCTTTGGGACAGGGTCCATGAGCAGTTCTTC.

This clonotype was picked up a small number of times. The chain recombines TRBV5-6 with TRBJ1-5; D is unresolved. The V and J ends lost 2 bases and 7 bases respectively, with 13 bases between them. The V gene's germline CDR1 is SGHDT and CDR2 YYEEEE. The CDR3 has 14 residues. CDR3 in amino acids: CASSFGFLEQPQHF. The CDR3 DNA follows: TGTGCCAGCAGCTTTGGGTTTTTAGAACAGCCCCAGCATTTT.

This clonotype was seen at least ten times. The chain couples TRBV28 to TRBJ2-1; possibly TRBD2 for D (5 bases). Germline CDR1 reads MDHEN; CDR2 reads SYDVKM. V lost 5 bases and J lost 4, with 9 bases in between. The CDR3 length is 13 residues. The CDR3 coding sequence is TGTGCCAGCAGTCCCCGAGGGTACAATGAGCAGTTCTTC. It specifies CASSPRGYNEQFF.

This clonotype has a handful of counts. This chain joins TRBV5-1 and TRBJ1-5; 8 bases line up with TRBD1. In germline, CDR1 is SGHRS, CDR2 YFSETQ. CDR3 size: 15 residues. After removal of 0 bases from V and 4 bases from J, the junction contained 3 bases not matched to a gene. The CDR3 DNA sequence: TGCGCCAGCAGCTTGGATGGGACAGGTAATCAGCCCCAGCATTTT. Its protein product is CASSLDGTGNQPQHF.